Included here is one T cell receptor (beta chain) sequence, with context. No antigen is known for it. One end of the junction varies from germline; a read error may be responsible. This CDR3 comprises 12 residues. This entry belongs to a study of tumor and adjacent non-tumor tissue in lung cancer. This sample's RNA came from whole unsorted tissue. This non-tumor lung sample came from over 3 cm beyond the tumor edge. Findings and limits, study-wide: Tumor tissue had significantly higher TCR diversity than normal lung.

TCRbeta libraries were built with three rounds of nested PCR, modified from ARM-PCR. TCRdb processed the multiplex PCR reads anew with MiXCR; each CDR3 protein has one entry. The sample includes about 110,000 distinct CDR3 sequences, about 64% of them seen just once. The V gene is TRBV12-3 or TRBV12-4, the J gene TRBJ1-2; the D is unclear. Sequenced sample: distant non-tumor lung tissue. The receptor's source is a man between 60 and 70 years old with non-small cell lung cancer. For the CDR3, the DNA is TGTGTCAGCAGTCAAGATAGTCAGGGCTACACCTTC. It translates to CVSSQDSQGYTF.